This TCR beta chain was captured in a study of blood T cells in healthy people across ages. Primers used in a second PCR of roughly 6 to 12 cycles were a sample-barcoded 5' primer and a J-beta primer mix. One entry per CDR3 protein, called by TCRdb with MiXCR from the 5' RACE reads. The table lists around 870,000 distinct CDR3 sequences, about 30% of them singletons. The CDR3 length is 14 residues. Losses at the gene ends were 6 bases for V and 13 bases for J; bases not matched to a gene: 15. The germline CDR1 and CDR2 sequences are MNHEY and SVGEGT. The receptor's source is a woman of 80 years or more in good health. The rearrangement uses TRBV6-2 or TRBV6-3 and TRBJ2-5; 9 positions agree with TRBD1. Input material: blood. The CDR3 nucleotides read TGTGCCAGCAGCCCAGGGGACAGGGCCACCCAGCGGTACTTC. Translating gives CASSPGDRATQRYF.